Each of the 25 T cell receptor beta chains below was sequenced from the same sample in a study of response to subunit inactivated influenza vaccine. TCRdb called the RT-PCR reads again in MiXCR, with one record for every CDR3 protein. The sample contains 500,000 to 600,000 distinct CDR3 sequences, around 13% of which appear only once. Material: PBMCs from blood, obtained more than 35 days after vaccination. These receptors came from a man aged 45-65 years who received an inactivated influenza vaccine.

Written as DNA, the CDR3 is TGTGCCAGCAGTCTCATGACTGGCAATGAGCAGTTCTTC. This encodes CASSLMTGNEQFF. The V call is TRBV6-1, the J call TRBJ2-1; no clear D. V dropped 5 bases and J dropped 6 bases, with 11 bases sitting between them. The CDR3 contains 13 residues. CDR1 is MNHNS and CDR2 is SASEGT in the germline V gene.

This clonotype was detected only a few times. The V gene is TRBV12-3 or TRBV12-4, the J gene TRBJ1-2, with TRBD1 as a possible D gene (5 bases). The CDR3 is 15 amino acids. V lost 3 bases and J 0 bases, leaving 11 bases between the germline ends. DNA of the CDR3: TGTGCCAGCAGTTTGGGACGGCAAGCTAACTATGGCTACACCTTC. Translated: CASSLGRQANYGYTF.

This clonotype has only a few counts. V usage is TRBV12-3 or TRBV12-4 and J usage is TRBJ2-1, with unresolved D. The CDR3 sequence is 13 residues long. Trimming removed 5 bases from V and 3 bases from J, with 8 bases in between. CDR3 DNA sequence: TGTGCCAGCAGTGGTGGACGCTACAATGAGCAGTTCTTC. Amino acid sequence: CASSGGRYNEQFF.

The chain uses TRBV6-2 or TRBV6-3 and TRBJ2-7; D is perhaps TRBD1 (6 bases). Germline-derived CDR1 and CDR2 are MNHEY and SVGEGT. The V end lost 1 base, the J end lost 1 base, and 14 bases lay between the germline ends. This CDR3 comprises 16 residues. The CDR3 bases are TGTGCCAGCAGTTACTGGGTCGCGGACAGATCCTACGAGCAGTACTTC. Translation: CASSYWVADRSYEQYF.

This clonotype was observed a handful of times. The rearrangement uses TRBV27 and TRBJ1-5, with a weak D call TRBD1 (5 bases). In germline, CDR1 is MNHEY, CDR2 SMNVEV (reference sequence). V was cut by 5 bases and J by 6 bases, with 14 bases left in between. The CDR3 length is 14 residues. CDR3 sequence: CASSPSPGGQPQHF. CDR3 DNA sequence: TGTGCCAGCAGTCCTTCCCCGGGGGGTCAGCCCCAGCATTTT.

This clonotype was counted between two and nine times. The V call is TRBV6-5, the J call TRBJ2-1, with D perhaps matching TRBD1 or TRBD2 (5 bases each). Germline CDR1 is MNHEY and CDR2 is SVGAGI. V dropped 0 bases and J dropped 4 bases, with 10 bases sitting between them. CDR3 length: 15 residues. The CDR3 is CASSYSQGPYNEQFF. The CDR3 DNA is TGTGCCAGCAGTTACTCGCAGGGACCTTACAATGAGCAGTTCTTC.

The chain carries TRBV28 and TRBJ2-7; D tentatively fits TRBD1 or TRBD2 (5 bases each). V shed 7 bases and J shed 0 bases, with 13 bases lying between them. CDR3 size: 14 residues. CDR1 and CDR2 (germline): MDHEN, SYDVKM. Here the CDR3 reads CASKTTGTSYEQYF. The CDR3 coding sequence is TGTGCCAGCAAGACTACCGGGACCTCCTACGAGCAGTACTTC.

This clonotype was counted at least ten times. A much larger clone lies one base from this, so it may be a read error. The CDR3 DNA is TGTGCCAGCAGCTTTGGACAGGGGAACACTGAAGCTTTCTTT. This codes for CASSFGQGNTEAFF. The gene calls are TRBV7-2 and TRBJ1-1; 8 bases map to TRBD1. CDR3 size: 14 residues. The J segment lost 1 base and the V segment lost 3 bases, leaving 1 base of the junction unmatched. Germline V CDR1 and CDR2: SGHTA, FQGNSA.

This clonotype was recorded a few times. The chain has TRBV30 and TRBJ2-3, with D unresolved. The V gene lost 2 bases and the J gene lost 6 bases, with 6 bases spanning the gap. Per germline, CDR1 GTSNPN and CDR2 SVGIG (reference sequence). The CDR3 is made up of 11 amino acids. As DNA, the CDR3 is TGTGCCTGGAGTTACGGGGATACGCAGTATTTT. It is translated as CAWSYGDTQYF.

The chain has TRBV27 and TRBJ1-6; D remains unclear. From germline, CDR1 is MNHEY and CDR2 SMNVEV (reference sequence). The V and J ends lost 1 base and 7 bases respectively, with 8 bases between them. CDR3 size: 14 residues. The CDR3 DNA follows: TGTGCCAGCAGTTTATGGGGAAGAAATTCACCCCTCCACTTT. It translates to CASSLWGRNSPLHF.

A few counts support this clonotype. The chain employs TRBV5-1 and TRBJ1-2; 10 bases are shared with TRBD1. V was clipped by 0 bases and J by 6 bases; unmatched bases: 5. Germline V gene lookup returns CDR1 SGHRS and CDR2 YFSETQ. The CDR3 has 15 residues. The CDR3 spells CASSLAMGQGNGYTF. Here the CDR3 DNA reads TGCGCCAGCAGCTTGGCAATGGGACAGGGGAATGGCTACACCTTC.

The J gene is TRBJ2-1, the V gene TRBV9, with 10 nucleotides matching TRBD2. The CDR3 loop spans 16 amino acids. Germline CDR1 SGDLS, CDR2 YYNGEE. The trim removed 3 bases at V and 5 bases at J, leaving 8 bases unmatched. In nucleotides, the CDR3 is TGTGCCAGCAGCGAGGGCCTAGCGGGAGTTCACAATGAGCAGTTCTTC. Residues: CASSEGLAGVHNEQFF. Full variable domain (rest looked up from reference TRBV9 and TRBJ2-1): DSGVTQTPKHLITATGQRVTLRCSPRSGDLSVYWYQQSLDQGLQFLIQYYNGEERAKGNILERFSAQQFPDLHSELNLSSLELGDSALYFCASSEGLAGVHNEQFFGPGTRLTVL.

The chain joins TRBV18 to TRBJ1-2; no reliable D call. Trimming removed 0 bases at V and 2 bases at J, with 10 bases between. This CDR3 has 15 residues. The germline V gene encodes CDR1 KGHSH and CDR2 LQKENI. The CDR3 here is CASSPPQGPNYGYTF. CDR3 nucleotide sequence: TGTGCCAGCTCACCACCCCAAGGTCCAAACTATGGCTACACCTTC. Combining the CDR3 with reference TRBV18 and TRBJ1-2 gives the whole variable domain NAGVMQNPRHLVRRRGQEARLRCSPMKGHSHVYWYRQLPEEGLKFMVYLQKENIIDESGMPKERFSAEFPKEGPSILRIQQVVRGDSAAYFCASSPPQGPNYGYTFGSGTRLTVV.

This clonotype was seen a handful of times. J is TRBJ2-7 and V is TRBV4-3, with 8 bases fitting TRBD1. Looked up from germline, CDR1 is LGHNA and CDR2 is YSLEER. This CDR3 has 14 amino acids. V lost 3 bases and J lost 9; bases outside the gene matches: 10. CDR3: CASSQATGAPGQYF. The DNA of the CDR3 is TGCGCCAGCAGCCAGGCGACAGGGGCGCCGGGGCAGTACTTC.

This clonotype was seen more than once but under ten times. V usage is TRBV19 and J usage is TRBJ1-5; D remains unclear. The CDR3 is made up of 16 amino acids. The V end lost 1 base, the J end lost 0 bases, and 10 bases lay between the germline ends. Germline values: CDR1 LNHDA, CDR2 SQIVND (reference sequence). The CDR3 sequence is CASSIGPFSSNQPQHF. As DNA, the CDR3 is TGTGCCAGTAGTATAGGTCCATTCTCTAGCAATCAGCCCCAGCATTTT.

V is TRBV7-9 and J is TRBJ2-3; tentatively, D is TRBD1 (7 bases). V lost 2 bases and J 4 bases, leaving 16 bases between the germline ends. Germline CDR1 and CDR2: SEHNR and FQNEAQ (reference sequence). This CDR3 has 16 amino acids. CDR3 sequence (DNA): TGTGCCAGCAGCTTAAATCAGGGGGGCTCCTCAGATACGCAGTATTTT. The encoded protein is CASSLNQGGSSDTQYF.

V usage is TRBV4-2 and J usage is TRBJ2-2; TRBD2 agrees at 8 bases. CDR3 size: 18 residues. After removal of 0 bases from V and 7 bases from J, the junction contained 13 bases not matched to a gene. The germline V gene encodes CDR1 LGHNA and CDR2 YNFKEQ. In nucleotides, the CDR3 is TGTGCCAGCAGCCAAGAGGGGGGACTAGATTCCGGCATCGGGGAGCTGTTTTTT. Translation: CASSQEGGLDSGIGELFF.

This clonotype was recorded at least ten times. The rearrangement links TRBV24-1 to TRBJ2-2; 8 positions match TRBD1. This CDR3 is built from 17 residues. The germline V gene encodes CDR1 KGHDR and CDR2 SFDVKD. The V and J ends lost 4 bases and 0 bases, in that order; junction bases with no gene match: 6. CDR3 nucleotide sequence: TGTGCCACCAGTGAAACGGGACAGGAGTCGAACACCGGGGAGCTGTTTTTT. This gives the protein CATSETGQESNTGELFF.

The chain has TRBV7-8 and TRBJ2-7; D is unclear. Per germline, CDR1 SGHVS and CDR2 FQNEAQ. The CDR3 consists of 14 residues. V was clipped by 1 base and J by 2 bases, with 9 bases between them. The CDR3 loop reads CASSLDALTYEQYF. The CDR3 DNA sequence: TGTGCCAGCAGCTTAGACGCACTAACCTACGAGCAGTACTTC.

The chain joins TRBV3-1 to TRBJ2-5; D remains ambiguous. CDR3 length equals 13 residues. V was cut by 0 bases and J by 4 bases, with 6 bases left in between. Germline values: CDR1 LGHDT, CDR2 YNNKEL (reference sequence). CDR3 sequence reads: CASSQDYPETQYF. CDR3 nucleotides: TGTGCCAGCAGCCAAGATTATCCAGAGACCCAGTACTTC.

The CDR3 reads CSANAALAGVPPYEQYF. For the CDR3, the DNA is TGCAGTGCTAATGCGGCGTTAGCGGGAGTCCCTCCCTACGAGCAGTACTTC. This rearrangement joins TRBV20-1 to TRBJ2-7, with 9 bases that match TRBD2. Losses at the gene ends were 4 bases for V and 2 bases for J; bases not matched to a gene: 15. The CDR3 is made up of 17 amino acids. Germline loops: CDR1 DFQATT, CDR2 SNEGSKA (reference sequence).

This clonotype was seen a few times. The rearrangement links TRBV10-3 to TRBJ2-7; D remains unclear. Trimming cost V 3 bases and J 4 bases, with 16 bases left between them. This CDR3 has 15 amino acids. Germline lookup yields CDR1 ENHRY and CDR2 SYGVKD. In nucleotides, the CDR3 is TGTGCCATCAGTGACGTTGTTAACAGCCTTTACGAGCAGTACTTC. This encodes CAISDVVNSLYEQYF.

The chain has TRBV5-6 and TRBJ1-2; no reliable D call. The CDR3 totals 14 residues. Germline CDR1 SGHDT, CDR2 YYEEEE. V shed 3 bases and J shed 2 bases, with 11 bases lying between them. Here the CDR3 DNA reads TGTGCCAGCAGCTCGGACTTAGGGAACTATGGCTACACCTTC. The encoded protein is CASSSDLGNYGYTF. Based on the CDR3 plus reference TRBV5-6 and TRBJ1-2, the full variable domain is DAGVTQSPTHLIKTRGQQVTLRCSPKSGHDTVSWYQQALGQGPQFIFQYYEEEERQRGNFPDRFSGHQFPNYSSELNVNALLLGDSALYLCASSSDLGNYGYTFGSGTRLTVV.

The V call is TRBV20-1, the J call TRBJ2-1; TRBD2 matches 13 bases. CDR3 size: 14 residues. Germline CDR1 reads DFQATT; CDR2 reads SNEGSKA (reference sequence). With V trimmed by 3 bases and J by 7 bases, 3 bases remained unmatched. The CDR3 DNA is TGCAGTGCTAGGGGACTAGCGGGACCTAATGAGCAGTTCTTC. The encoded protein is CSARGLAGPNEQFF.

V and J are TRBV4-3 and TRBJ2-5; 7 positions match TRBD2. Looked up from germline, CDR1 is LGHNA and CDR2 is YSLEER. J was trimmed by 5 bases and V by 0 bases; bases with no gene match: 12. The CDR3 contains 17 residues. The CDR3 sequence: CASSQDGRAGSGETQYF. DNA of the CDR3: TGCGCCAGCAGCCAAGATGGGAGGGCCGGGAGCGGGGAGACCCAGTACTTC.